The 28 T cell receptor beta chains in this list originate from one sample, sequenced in a study of T cell responses to AZD1222 COVID-19 vaccine. The protocol was immunoSEQ multiplex PCR, while the TCRdb copy is restricted to in-frame clones and leaves out a portion. The sample lists about 150,000 clones, around 87% seen once, with 2.5% to 3% in the top ten. The material sequenced was peripheral blood, taken on day 0 of AZD1222 vaccination. These receptors came from an adult in good health.

The CDR3 loop reads CATSARGLNTGELFF. DNA of the CDR3: TGTGCCACCAGTGCGCGGGGCCTGAACACCGGGGAGCTGTTTTTT. This chain joins TRBV24-1 and TRBJ2-2, with D possibly being TRBD2 (6 bases). Germline-derived CDR1 and CDR2 are KGHDR and SFDVKD. V shed 5 bases and J shed 1 base, with 10 bases lying between them. CDR3 length equals 15 residues.

V gene TRBV9 combines with J gene TRBJ2-7; D assignment may be TRBD1 or TRBD2 (6 bases each). The CDR3 spans 18 residues. Per germline, CDR1 SGDLS and CDR2 YYNGEE. Trimming removed 0 bases at V and 0 bases at J, with 19 bases between. The DNA of the CDR3 is TGTGCCAGCAGCGTAGGGGAAGGGGGGTCTTGGAGCTCCTACGAGCAGTACTTC. This encodes CASSVGEGGSWSSYEQYF.

The chain has TRBV11-2 and TRBJ1-2; D call uncertain. The CDR3 is 14 amino acids. Germline V gene data show CDR1 as SGHAT and CDR2 as FQNNGV. Trimming stripped 0 bases from V and 4 bases from J, with 9 bases between. Here the CDR3 DNA reads TGTGCCAGCAGCTTAGATATCACAGCCTATGGCTACACCTTC. Protein: CASSLDITAYGYTF.

The V and J genes are TRBV7-6 and TRBJ1-6; tentatively, D is TRBD1 (6 bases). V was cut by 5 bases and J by 7 bases, with 12 bases left in between. The CDR3 totals 14 residues. Germline V CDR1 and CDR2: SGHVS, FNYEAQ. This chain's CDR3 is CASSAGVLNSPLHF. The DNA for the CDR3 is TGTGCCAGCAGCGCAGGGGTGTTGAATTCACCCCTCCACTTT.

J is TRBJ1-1 and V is TRBV19; D not resolved. CDR1 and CDR2 from the germline V gene are LNHDA and SQIVND (reference sequence). This CDR3 has 18 amino acids. The V end lost 7 bases, the J end lost 5 bases, and 29 bases lay between the germline ends. The CDR3 DNA is TGTGCCAGTACCACCTCGGGAAGGTCATTGACGGGTAATACTGAAGCTTTCTTT. This gives the protein CASTTSGRSLTGNTEAFF.

V is TRBV6-5 and J is TRBJ1-5; 7 bases match TRBD1. V lost 4 bases and J lost 3; bases outside the gene matches: 3. The CDR3 has 14 residues. Germline V gene data show CDR1 as MNHEY and CDR2 as SVGAGI. The DNA of the CDR3 is TGTGCCAGCAGTTCCGGACAGGCCAATCAGCCCCAGCATTTT. It yields the protein CASSSGQANQPQHF.

This clone was detected a few times. The CDR3: CASSRGFGGAGSYEQYF. In nucleotides, the CDR3 is TGTGCCAGCAGCCGTGGCTTTGGCGGGGCGGGATCCTACGAGCAGTACTTC. V and J are TRBV3-1 (or the pseudogene TRBV3-2) and TRBJ2-7; D perhaps matches TRBD2 (6 bases). Germline CDR1 is LGHDT and CDR2 is YNNKEL (reference sequence). The CDR3 has 17 residues. Deletions cut 4 bases from V and 1 base from J, with 20 bases between.

The DNA for the CDR3 is TGCGCCAGCAGTCAATCGCCGGGACAGGGTGGGGAGTCCCTGAACACTGAAGCTTTCTTT. This sequence encodes CASSQSPGQGGESLNTEAFF. The V gene is TRBV23-1, the J gene TRBJ1-1, with 9 bases fitting TRBD1. TRBV23-1 qualifies as an ORF whose function is uncertain. The V segment lost 0 bases and the J segment 0 bases; nucleotides outside the gene matches: 14. This CDR3 comprises 20 residues.

The chain recombines TRBV6-5 with TRBJ1-3, with 9 bases identical to TRBD1. The CDR3 covers 14 residues. The J segment lost 2 bases and the V segment lost 6 bases, leaving 2 bases of the junction unmatched. CDR1 is MNHEY, CDR2 SVGAGI, per germline. CDR3 sequence reads: CASRGTGTGNTIYF. CDR3 DNA: TGTGCCAGCAGGGGGACAGGGACTGGAAACACCATATATTTT.

The chain combines TRBV30 with TRBJ2-1; D is unresolved. With 4 bases removed from V and 0 bases from J, the gap between germline ends came to 10 bases. Germline assignment: CDR1 GTSNPN and CDR2 SVGIG (reference sequence). The CDR3 has 14 amino acids. CDR3 nucleotides: TGTGCCTGGAATCAGGCGAGCTCCTACAATGAGCAGTTCTTC. It encodes CAWNQASSYNEQFF.

The chain recombines TRBV6-2 or TRBV6-3 with TRBJ2-3; D may be TRBD1 (5 bases). Trimming left V 6 bases short and J 6 bases short, with 13 bases between. This CDR3 is 13 amino acids long. Germline lookup yields CDR1 MNHEY and CDR2 SVGEGT. The CDR3 reads CASSQGKGDTQYF. For the CDR3, the DNA is TGTGCCAGCAGCCAGGGAAAAGGGGATACGCAGTATTTT.

The chain employs TRBV28 and TRBJ1-2; no clear D. Between the trimmed V and J ends, which lost 2 bases and 8 bases, there was a span of 15 bases. This CDR3 is built from 14 residues. CDR1 and CDR2 from the germline V gene are MDHEN and SYDVKM. CDR3 DNA: TGTGCCAGCAGTTTAGACATGATAGGAGGCGGCTACACCTTC. Translating gives CASSLDMIGGGYTF.

The genes are TRBV11-2 and TRBJ2-3; no clear D. Germline V lookup: CDR1 SGHAT, CDR2 FQNNGV. The CDR3 has 15 residues. Between the trimmed V and J ends, which lost 6 bases and 2 bases, there was a span of 15 bases. DNA for the CDR3: TGTGCCAGCAGTCCTTTAGGCGGTATCACAGATACGCAGTATTTT. As protein: CASSPLGGITDTQYF. Variable domain in full (rest from reference TRBV11-2 and TRBJ2-3): EAGVAQSPRYKIIEKRQSVAFWCNPISGHATLYWYQQILGQGPKLLIQFQNNGVVDDSQLPKDRFSAERLKGVDSTLKIQPAKLEDSAVYLCASSPLGGITDTQYFGPGTRLTVL.

The gene calls are TRBV9 and TRBJ2-2; 9 nucleotides line up with TRBD1. CDR3 length: 18 residues. The V segment lost 0 bases and the J segment 5 bases; nucleotides outside the gene matches: 11. Looked up from germline, CDR1 is SGDLS and CDR2 is YYNGEE. The CDR3 sequence: CASSVGPTPGQGTGELFF. In nucleotides, the CDR3 is TGTGCCAGCAGCGTAGGGCCTACACCGGGACAGGGAACCGGGGAGCTGTTTTTT. Looking up the rest from reference TRBV9 and TRBJ2-2 gives the full variable domain: DSGVTQTPKHLITATGQRVTLRCSPRSGDLSVYWYQQSLDQGLQFLIQYYNGEERAKGNILERFSAQQFPDLHSELNLSSLELGDSALYFCASSVGPTPGQGTGELFFGEGSRLTVL.

The chain uses TRBV30 and TRBJ1-6; no firm D call. Looked up from germline, CDR1 is GTSNPN and CDR2 is SVGIG (reference sequence). The length of the CDR3 is 15 residues. V was trimmed by 1 base and J by 7 bases, leaving 14 bases between them. This CDR3 reads CAWSAPGFRNSPLHF. The CDR3 DNA reads as TGTGCCTGGAGTGCCCCGGGTTTCAGGAATTCACCCCTCCACTTT.

V gene TRBV28 combines with J gene TRBJ2-2; 10 positions agree with TRBD1. Germline V CDR1 and CDR2: MDHEN, SYDVKM. The V segment lost 8 bases and the J segment 5 bases; nucleotides outside the gene matches: 8. The CDR3 runs 15 residues. CDR3 sequence: CASGTGDYRTGELFF. The CDR3 nucleotides read TGTGCCAGCGGGACAGGGGATTATCGGACCGGGGAGCTGTTTTTT.

This chain joins TRBV11-2 and TRBJ1-1; D unresolved. V was cut by 5 bases and J by 4 bases, with 17 bases left in between. This CDR3 is 15 amino acids long. Germline V gene sequence: CDR1 SGHAT, CDR2 FQNNGV. CDR3 in amino acids: CASSAIGPGGTEAFF. For the CDR3, the DNA is TGTGCCAGCAGCGCGATCGGCCCCGGAGGCACTGAAGCTTTCTTT.

The chain recombines TRBV7-9 with TRBJ1-2; no clear D gene. Trimming took 0 bases from V and 6 from J, leaving 11 bases between them. The CDR3 consists of 14 residues. CDR1 is SEHNR, CDR2 FQNEAQ, per germline (reference sequence). The CDR3 region has the DNA TGTGCCAGCAGCTTAGCGTTAGGGATTAATGGCTACACCTTC. It translates to CASSLALGINGYTF. The entire variable domain, with the rest obtained from reference TRBV7-9 and TRBJ1-2, is as follows: DTGVSQNPRHKITKRGQNVTFRCDPISEHNRLYWYRQTLGQGPEFLTYFQNEAQLEKSRLLSDRFSAERPKGSFSTLEIQRTEQGDSAMYLCASSLALGINGYTFGSGTRLTVV.

This clone showed up just once. V usage is TRBV2 and J usage is TRBJ1-2; D is possibly TRBD1 (5 bases). The CDR3 consists of 16 residues. Germline V gene sequence: CDR1 SNHLY, CDR2 FYNNEI. The V end was cut by 4 bases, the J end by 2 bases, with 17 bases between. CDR3 in amino acids: CASSGVVGLPNYGYTF. The CDR3, as DNA: TGTGCCAGCAGTGGAGTGGTGGGGCTTCCGAACTATGGCTACACCTTC.

CDR3: CASSIEGQGGYGYTF. Written as DNA, the CDR3 is TGTGCCAGCAGCATAGAGGGACAGGGGGGCTATGGCTACACCTTC. The chain carries TRBV7-2 and TRBJ1-2; 11 bases align to TRBD1. With V trimmed by 5 bases and J by 4 bases, 6 bases remained unmatched. The CDR3 covers 15 residues. Germline-derived CDR1 and CDR2 are SGHTA and FQGNSA.

The chain employs TRBV2 and TRBJ1-2; TRBD1 is a possible D gene (5 bases). The CDR3 is 13 residues long. The ends were cut back, 8 bases at V and 2 bases at J, with 12 bases in the middle. Germline V gene data show CDR1 as SNHLY and CDR2 as FYNNEI. The CDR3: CASGAGRNYGYTF. The CDR3 nucleotides read TGTGCCAGCGGGGCGGGGAGGAACTATGGCTACACCTTC. Full variable domain (remainder filled in from reference TRBV2 and TRBJ1-2): EPEVTQTPSHQVTQMGQEVILRCVPISNHLYFYWYRQILGQKVEFLVSFYNNEISEKSEIFDDQFSVERPDGSNFTLKIRSTKLEDSAMYFCASGAGRNYGYTFGSGTRLTVV.

V gene TRBV30 combines with J gene TRBJ2-2; D gene ambiguous. This CDR3 is 13 amino acids long. V was cut by 2 bases and J by 7 bases, with 11 bases left in between. Germline V gene sequence: CDR1 GTSNPN, CDR2 SVGIG (reference sequence). This CDR3 reads CAWSLVGGGELFF. The CDR3, as DNA: TGTGCCTGGAGTCTGGTGGGTGGCGGGGAGCTGTTTTTT.

The V gene is TRBV14, the J gene TRBJ2-7, with 9 bases fitting TRBD1. With V trimmed by 3 bases and J by 3 bases, 6 bases remained unmatched. The CDR3 has 15 amino acids. CDR1 is SGHDN and CDR2 is FVKESK in the germline V gene. Here the CDR3 reads CASSQLGQGSYEQYF. In DNA, the CDR3 is TGTGCCAGCAGCCAGTTAGGACAGGGGAGCTACGAGCAGTACTTC.

The genes are TRBV5-1 and TRBJ2-7; D remains ambiguous. With 4 bases removed from V and 3 bases from J, the gap between germline ends came to 14 bases. Germline V gene lookup returns CDR1 SGHRS and CDR2 YFSETQ. This CDR3 spans 14 amino acids. CDR3 DNA sequence: TGCGCCAGCAGCGGTTCAAAAAGGAACTACGAGCAGTACTTC. Its protein product is CASSGSKRNYEQYF.

The V and J genes are TRBV12-3 or TRBV12-4 and TRBJ2-1; D not certain. The CDR3 runs to 13 residues. Trimming left V 4 bases short and J 10 bases short, with 14 bases between. CDR3 residues: CASSSTGPREQFF. The CDR3 DNA reads TGTGCCAGCAGTTCCACCGGGCCCCGGGAGCAGTTCTTC.

This clone was recorded only once. The rearrangement joins TRBV29-1 to TRBJ1-5; D unresolved. Between the trimmed V and J ends, which lost 5 bases and 2 bases, there was a span of 10 bases. The CDR3 spans 13 residues. Germline CDR1 is SQVTM and CDR2 is ANQGSEA. The CDR3 reads CSVLPPGNQPQHF. The CDR3 nucleotides read TGCAGCGTTTTGCCCCCCGGCAATCAGCCCCAGCATTTT.

V and J are TRBV4-2 and TRBJ2-2; D may be TRBD2 (5 bases). This CDR3 has 14 residues. With 1 base removed from V and 3 bases from J, the gap between germline ends came to 6 bases. Germline loops: CDR1 LGHNA, CDR2 YNFKEQ. The DNA for the CDR3 is TGTGCCAGCAGCCAAGGGCGGGACACCGGGGAGCTGTTTTTT. This sequence encodes CASSQGRDTGELFF.

In this sample, this clone turned up once. The rearrangement links TRBV7-9 to TRBJ2-1; the D gene is possibly TRBD2 (7 bases). Germline V gene sequence: CDR1 SEHNR, CDR2 FQNEAQ (reference sequence). V was clipped by 2 bases and J by 3 bases, with 14 bases between them. CDR3 length: 16 residues. The CDR3 protein is CASSLPAGHYYNEQFF. As DNA, the CDR3 is TGTGCCAGCAGCTTACCAGCGGGACACTACTACAATGAGCAGTTCTTC.